The 27 T cell receptor beta chains given below trace back to one sample, sequenced in a study of cytomegalovirus exposure and HLA in healthy donors. PCR amplification relied on 60 Vbeta primers (plus 13 Jbeta primers). Sequencing used immunoSEQ multiplex PCR; TCRdb keeps in-frame clones, though not all of them. The sample totals some 200,000 clones. The sample taken for sequencing was PBMCs. The source is a boy younger than 18 in good health and CMV-seronegative.

This chain joins TRBV6-1 and TRBJ1-2, with D unclear. With 2 bases removed from V and 7 bases from J, the gap between germline ends came to 5 bases. The germline CDR1 and CDR2 sequences are MNHNS and SASEGT. The CDR3 totals 11 residues. CDR3 DNA sequence: TGTGCCAGCAGTGAATTTCTTGGCTACACCTTC. Its protein is CASSEFLGYTF.

The V gene is TRBV28, the J gene TRBJ1-4, with D tentatively TRBD1 (5 bases). CDR3 length: 12 residues. Germline loops: CDR1 MDHEN, CDR2 SYDVKM. V dropped 6 bases and J dropped 8 bases, with 10 bases sitting between them. The DNA of the CDR3 is TGTGCCAGCAGCCAGGGCGGCGAAAAACTGTTTTTT. Its translation: CASSQGGEKLFF.

The chain links TRBV4-2 to TRBJ1-1, with D hard to call. V was clipped by 0 bases and J by 1 base, with 6 bases between them. CDR1 is LGHNA and CDR2 is YNFKEQ in the germline V gene. This CDR3 contains 14 residues. For the CDR3, the DNA is TGTGCCAGCAGCCAAGATCTAAGGAACACTGAAGCTTTCTTT. Translation: CASSQDLRNTEAFF.

The chain links TRBV4-1 to TRBJ1-1; D gene uncertain. The CDR3 sequence is 14 residues long. V lost 0 bases to trimming and J lost 0 bases, with 5 bases between them. CDR1 MGHRA and CDR2 YSYEKL come from the germline V gene. The CDR3 is CASSQDRVNTEAFF. CDR3 bases: TGCGCCAGCAGCCAAGATCGGGTGAACACTGAAGCTTTCTTT.

The J gene is TRBJ1-6, the V gene TRBV5-1; D is perhaps TRBD1 (5 bases). Trimming cost V 4 bases and J 1 base, with 15 bases left between them. The CDR3 has 17 amino acids. Looked up from germline, CDR1 is SGHRS and CDR2 is YFSETQ. The CDR3 spells CASSLGIRGSYNSPLHF. CDR3 coding DNA: TGCGCCAGCAGCCTGGGAATTAGGGGATCCTATAATTCACCCCTCCACTTT.

The CDR3 DNA is TGTGCCAGCAGCCCATTGCCCCACAGTAACAATGAGCAGTTCTTC. It codes for CASSPLPHSNNEQFF. V is TRBV7-3 and J is TRBJ2-1, with D hard to call. The length of the CDR3 is 15 residues. Per the germline V gene, CDR1 is SGHTA and CDR2 is FQGTGA. Trimming removed 5 bases from V and 5 bases from J, with 16 bases in between.

This rearrangement joins TRBV4-1 to TRBJ2-5; no clear D. The J call may be in error: the DNA end matches TRBJ2-7 better. The germline V gene has CDR1 MGHRA and CDR2 YSYEKL. The CDR3 runs to 11 residues. The CDR3 loop reads CASSPGYEQYF. The CDR3 region has the DNA TGCGCCAGCAGCCCCGGTTACGAGCAGTACTTC.

The chain recombines TRBV30 with TRBJ1-5, with 7 bases fitting TRBD1. The V segment lost 4 bases and the J segment 6 bases; nucleotides outside the gene matches: 6. The CDR3 length is 13 residues. Germline CDR1 reads GTSNPN; CDR2 reads SVGIG (reference sequence). As DNA, the CDR3 is TGTGCCTGGACAACAGGGGACGCTCAGCCCCAGCATTTT. Residues: CAWTTGDAQPQHF.

The chain couples TRBV7-9 to TRBJ1-2, with 9 positions matching TRBD1. CDR3 size: 15 residues. CDR1 is SEHNR, CDR2 FQNEAQ, per germline (reference sequence). The J segment lost 6 bases and the V segment lost 5 bases, leaving 10 bases of the junction unmatched. CDR3 sequence reads: CASSHAMGTGHGYTF. The CDR3 DNA follows: TGTGCCAGCAGCCACGCGATGGGGACAGGGCATGGCTACACCTTC.

V gene TRBV11-2 combines with J gene TRBJ2-7, with a possible D match to TRBD1 (5 bases). The CDR3 runs 15 residues. V was clipped by 0 bases and J by 2 bases, with 11 bases between them. The germline gives CDR1 SGHAT, CDR2 FQNNGV. The CDR3 sequence is CASSLEVARAYEQYF. CDR3 nucleotide sequence: TGTGCCAGCAGCTTAGAAGTGGCCAGGGCCTACGAGCAGTACTTC.

The V gene is TRBV9, the J gene TRBJ1-6; TRBD1 might be the D (6 bases). V lost 4 bases, J lost 4 bases, and 12 bases lay in between. The germline CDR1 and CDR2 sequences are SGDLS and YYNGEE. The CDR3 loop spans 15 amino acids. The CDR3 nucleotides read TGTGCCAGCAGCCAGGAGACAGGTTATAATTCACCCCTCCACTTT. Translation: CASSQETGYNSPLHF.

This sequence joins TRBV30 and TRBJ2-3; D uncertain. CDR1 is GTSNPN, CDR2 SVGIG, per germline (reference sequence). V dropped 2 bases and J dropped 6 bases, with 6 bases sitting between them. The CDR3 is 11 residues long. This chain's CDR3 is CAWSPRDTQYF. CDR3 DNA: TGTGCCTGGAGTCCGCGGGATACGCAGTATTTT. Full variable domain (missing parts from reference TRBV30 and TRBJ2-3): SQTIHQWPATLVQPVGSPLSLECTVEGTSNPNLYWYRQAAGRGLQLLFYSVGIGQISSEVPQNLSASRPQDRQFILSSKKLLLSDSGFYLCAWSPRDTQYFGPGTRLTVL.

The chain has TRBV5-1 and TRBJ2-5, with 7 bases matching TRBD2. The CDR3 consists of 14 residues. The germline CDR1 and CDR2 sequences are SGHRS and YFSETQ. The junction had 10 bases not matched to a gene; V was cut back by 4 bases and J by 7 bases. CDR3 amino acids: CASSASGTTATQYF. The CDR3 coding sequence is TGCGCCAGCAGCGCCTCCGGGACTACTGCGACCCAGTACTTC.

The V gene is TRBV7-8, the J gene TRBJ1-2, with a tentative D call TRBD1 (6 bases). CDR1 SGHVS and CDR2 FQNEAQ come from the germline V gene. The CDR3 loop spans 14 amino acids. With 2 bases removed from V and 4 bases from J, the gap between germline ends came to 11 bases. CDR3 loop: CASSLPDSGYGYTF. The CDR3 nucleotides read TGTGCCAGCAGCTTACCGGACAGCGGCTATGGCTACACCTTC. Full variable domain (remainder filled in from reference TRBV7-8 and TRBJ1-2): GAGVSQSPRYKVAKRGQDVALRCDPISGHVSLFWYQQALGQGPEFLTYFQNEAQLDKSGLPSDRFFAERPEGSVSTLKIQRTQQEDSAVYLCASSLPDSGYGYTFGSGTRLTVV.

The CDR3 loop is CASSILGTVKGTEAFF. Here the CDR3 DNA reads TGCGCCAGCAGCATTCTAGGGACAGTGAAAGGGACTGAAGCTTTCTTT. This sequence joins TRBV5-1 and TRBJ1-1; 7 bases align to TRBD1. CDR3 size: 16 residues. Germline trimming cut 4 bases from V and 5 bases from J; bases unmatched to any gene: 14. Germline CDR1 is SGHRS and CDR2 is YFSETQ.

This sequence joins TRBV7-8 and TRBJ1-2, with unresolved D. This CDR3 comprises 12 residues. Trimming pared 6 bases from V and 6 bases from J, leaving 11 bases between. Per the germline V gene, CDR1 is SGHVS and CDR2 is FQNEAQ. CDR3 nucleotide sequence: TGTGCCAGCAGTTCCCGAGGCCATGGCTACACCTTC. Encoded protein: CASSSRGHGYTF.

The V gene is TRBV6-5, the J gene TRBJ1-5; D unclear. Trimming pared 7 bases from V and 7 bases from J, leaving 14 bases between. Germline CDR1 reads MNHEY; CDR2 reads SVGAGI. The CDR3 is 13 residues long. CDR3 amino acids: CASKPTWEQPQHF. The DNA of the CDR3 is TGTGCCAGCAAACCGACTTGGGAGCAGCCCCAGCATTTT.

The chain uses TRBV28 and TRBJ2-6, with a possible D match to TRBD1 (5 bases). Germline V gene data show CDR1 as MDHEN and CDR2 as SYDVKM. The V end lost 5 bases, the J end lost 1 base, and 24 bases lay between the germline ends. There are 20 residues in the CDR3. The CDR3 DNA reads TGTGCCAGCAGTCCCAGTGGGTGGGGCCCCCGTGGGTCTGGGGCCAACGTCCTGACTTTC. It codes for CASSPSGWGPRGSGANVLTF.

The chain recombines TRBV13 with TRBJ2-7, with 7 bases lining up with TRBD1. V trimming: 5 bases; J trimming: 0 bases; junction bases outside the gene matches: 7. CDR1 is PRHDT, CDR2 FYEKMQ, per germline (reference sequence). The CDR3 covers 15 residues. In DNA form, the CDR3 reads TGTGCCAGCAGCAACCGCAGGACAGGCTCCTACGAGCAGTACTTC. It encodes CASSNRRTGSYEQYF.

The chain carries TRBV29-1 and TRBJ1-2, with D maybe TRBD1 (5 bases). The CDR3 extends over 12 amino acids. Germline V gene lookup returns CDR1 SQVTM and CDR2 ANQGSEA. Trimming removed 4 bases at V and 3 bases at J, with 9 bases between. The CDR3 region has the DNA TGCAGCGTTGTTCCCAGGGACTATGGCTACACCTTC. This translates into CSVVPRDYGYTF.

The CDR3 region has the DNA TGCGCCAGCAGCCCCACGAGGGCTAAGGGGGAGCGAGAGACCCAGTACTTC. Protein: CASSPTRAKGERETQYF. This chain links TRBV4-1 with TRBJ2-5; D is possibly TRBD1 (6 bases). CDR1 and CDR2 (germline): MGHRA, YSYEKL. The CDR3 is 17 residues long. V gave up 4 bases and J gave up 4 bases, with 22 bases separating them.

The chain links TRBV13 to TRBJ2-5; 7 nucleotides line up with TRBD2. Per the germline V gene, CDR1 is PRHDT and CDR2 is FYEKMQ (reference sequence). The CDR3 totals 17 residues. Trimming at V came to 2 bases and at J to 4 bases, leaving 13 bases not matched to a gene. The CDR3 DNA follows: TGTGCCAGCAGCTTACAAGCGGGAAAGGGGTGGCGAGAGACCCAGTACTTC. This sequence encodes CASSLQAGKGWRETQYF.

V usage is TRBV25-1 and J usage is TRBJ2-5; D not resolved. CDR3 length equals 10 residues. Germline loops: CDR1 MGHDK, CDR2 SYGVNS. Between the trimmed V and J ends, which lost 8 bases and 3 bases, there was a span of 4 bases. CDR3 protein: CASRKETQYF. The CDR3 coding sequence is TGTGCCAGCCGTAAAGAGACCCAGTACTTC.

V and J are TRBV30 and TRBJ1-2, with 11 bases that match TRBD1. Germline V gene data show CDR1 as GTSNPN and CDR2 as SVGIG (reference sequence). CDR3 size: 16 residues. The V gene end was trimmed by 3 bases and the J gene end by 6 bases; junction bases not matched to a gene: 12. CDR3 bases: TGTGCCTGGAGCAGGACAGGGGGCGGGCAAGGACATGGCTACACCTTC. It encodes CAWSRTGGGQGHGYTF.

The chain joins TRBV25-1 to TRBJ1-6; D is unresolved. V was shortened by 8 bases and J by 7 bases, with 9 bases between the two germline ends. The V gene's germline CDR1 is MGHDK and CDR2 SYGVNS. The CDR3 has 12 residues. The CDR3 sequence is CASHRENSPLHF. CDR3 bases: TGTGCCAGCCATAGGGAGAATTCACCCCTCCACTTT.

The chain is built from TRBV6-5 and TRBJ1-3; D unresolved. Trimming took 7 bases from V and 3 from J, leaving 16 bases between them. The CDR3 spans 15 residues. The germline V gene has CDR1 MNHEY and CDR2 SVGAGI. CDR3 protein: CASKVTRLGGNTIYF. In DNA form, the CDR3 reads TGTGCCAGCAAGGTCACAAGGCTAGGTGGAAACACCATATATTTT.

This chain links TRBV29-1 with TRBJ2-7; TRBD1 agrees at 7 bases. The CDR3 runs 15 residues. Germline V gives CDR1 SQVTM, CDR2 ANQGSEA. Losses at the gene ends were 6 bases for V and 0 bases for J; bases not matched to a gene: 11. CDR3 nucleotide sequence: TGCAGCGTACATTTCCCGGGACAGAGCTCCTACGAGCAGTACTTC. Protein: CSVHFPGQSSYEQYF.